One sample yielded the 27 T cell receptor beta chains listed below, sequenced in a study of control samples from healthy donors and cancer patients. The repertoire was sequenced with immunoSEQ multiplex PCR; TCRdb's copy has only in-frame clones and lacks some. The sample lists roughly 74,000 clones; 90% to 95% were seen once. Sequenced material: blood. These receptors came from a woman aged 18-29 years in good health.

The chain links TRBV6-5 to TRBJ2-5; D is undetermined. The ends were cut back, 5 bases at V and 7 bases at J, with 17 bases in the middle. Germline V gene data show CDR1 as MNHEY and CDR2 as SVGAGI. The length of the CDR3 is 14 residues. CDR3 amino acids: CASSPRLGSGTQYF. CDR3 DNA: TGTGCCAGCAGTCCCCGCCTGGGCTCCGGGACCCAGTACTTC.

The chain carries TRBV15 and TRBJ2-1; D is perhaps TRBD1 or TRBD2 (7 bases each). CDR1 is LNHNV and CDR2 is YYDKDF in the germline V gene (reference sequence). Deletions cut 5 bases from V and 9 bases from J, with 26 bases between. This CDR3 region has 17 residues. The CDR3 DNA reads TGTGCCACCAGCGCACCCGGAACTGGCAGGGGGGGGCGTGAGCAGTTCTTC. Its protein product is CATSAPGTGRGGREQFF.

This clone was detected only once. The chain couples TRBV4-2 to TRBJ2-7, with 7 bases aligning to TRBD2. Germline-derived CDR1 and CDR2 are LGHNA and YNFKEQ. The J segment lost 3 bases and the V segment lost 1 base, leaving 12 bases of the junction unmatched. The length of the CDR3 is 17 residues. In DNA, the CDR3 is TGTGCCAGCAGCCAAGGGACGACGGGGGGATCTATCTACGAGCAGTACTTC. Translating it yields CASSQGTTGGSIYEQYF.

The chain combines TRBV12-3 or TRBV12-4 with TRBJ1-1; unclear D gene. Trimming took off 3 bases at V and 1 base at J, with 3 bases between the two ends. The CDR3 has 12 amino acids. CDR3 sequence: CASSFTNTEAFF. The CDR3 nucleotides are TGTGCCAGCAGTTTTACGAACACTGAAGCTTTCTTT.

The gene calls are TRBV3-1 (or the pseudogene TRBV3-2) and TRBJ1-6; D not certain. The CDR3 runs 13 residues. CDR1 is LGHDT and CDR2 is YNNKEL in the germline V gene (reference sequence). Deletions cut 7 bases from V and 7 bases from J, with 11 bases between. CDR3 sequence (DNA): TGTGCCAGCACCCAGTCGGGGAATTCACCCCTCCACTTT. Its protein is CASTQSGNSPLHF.

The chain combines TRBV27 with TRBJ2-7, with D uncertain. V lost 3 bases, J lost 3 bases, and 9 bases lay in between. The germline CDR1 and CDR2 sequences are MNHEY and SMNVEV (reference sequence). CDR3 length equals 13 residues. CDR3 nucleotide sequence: TGTGCCAGCAGTTTCGGCCAGTACTACGAGCAGTACTTC. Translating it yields CASSFGQYYEQYF.

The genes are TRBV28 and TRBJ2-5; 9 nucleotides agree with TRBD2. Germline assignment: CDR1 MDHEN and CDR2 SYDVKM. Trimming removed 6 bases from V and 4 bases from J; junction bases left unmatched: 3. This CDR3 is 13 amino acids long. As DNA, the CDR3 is TGTGCCAGCAGCTTTAGCGGGGGAGAGACCCAGTACTTC. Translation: CASSFSGGETQYF.

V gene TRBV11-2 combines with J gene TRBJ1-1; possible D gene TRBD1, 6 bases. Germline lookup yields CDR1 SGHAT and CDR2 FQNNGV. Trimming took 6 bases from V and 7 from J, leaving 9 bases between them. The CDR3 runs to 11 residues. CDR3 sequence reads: CASRSGVEAFF. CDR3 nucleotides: TGTGCCAGCAGGTCAGGGGTTGAAGCTTTCTTT.

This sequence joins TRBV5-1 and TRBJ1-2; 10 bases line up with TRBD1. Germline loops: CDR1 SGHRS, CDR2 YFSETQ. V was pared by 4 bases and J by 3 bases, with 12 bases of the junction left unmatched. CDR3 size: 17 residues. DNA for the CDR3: TGCGCCAGCAGCCCCACCCCGGGACAGGGGATTCACTATGGCTACACCTTC. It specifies CASSPTPGQGIHYGYTF.

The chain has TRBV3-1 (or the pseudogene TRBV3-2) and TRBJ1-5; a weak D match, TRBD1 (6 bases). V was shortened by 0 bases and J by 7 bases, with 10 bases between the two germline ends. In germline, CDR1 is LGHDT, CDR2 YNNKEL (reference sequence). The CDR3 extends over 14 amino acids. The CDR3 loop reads CASSQDRGKQPQHF. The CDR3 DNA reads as TGTGCCAGCAGCCAAGATAGGGGGAAGCAGCCCCAGCATTTT.

The CDR3, as DNA: TGCAGTGCTAGTCGTATCGCGACCTACGAGCAGTACTTC. The encoded protein is CSASRIATYEQYF. V usage is TRBV20-1 and J usage is TRBJ2-7; D unresolved. The CDR3 has 13 residues. The germline CDR1 and CDR2 sequences are DFQATT and SNEGSKA (reference sequence). V lost 3 bases, J lost 2 bases, and 11 bases lay in between.

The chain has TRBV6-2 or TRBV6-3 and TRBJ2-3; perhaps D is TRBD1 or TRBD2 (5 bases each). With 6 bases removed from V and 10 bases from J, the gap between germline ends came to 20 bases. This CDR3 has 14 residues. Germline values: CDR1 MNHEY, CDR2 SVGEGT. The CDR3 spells CASSLGPYLSAQYF. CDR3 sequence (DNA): TGTGCCAGCAGCCTGGGACCATATCTTAGTGCGCAGTATTTT.

The CDR3 bases are TGTGCCAGCAGCGGAGGGGGGATTGAAGCTTTCTTT. Translating gives CASSGGGIEAFF. The chain carries TRBV5-4 and TRBJ1-1; possible D gene TRBD1, 6 bases. This CDR3 is 12 amino acids long. V was pared by 4 bases and J by 7 bases, with 11 bases between. Per the germline V gene, CDR1 is SGHNT and CDR2 is YYREEE (reference sequence).

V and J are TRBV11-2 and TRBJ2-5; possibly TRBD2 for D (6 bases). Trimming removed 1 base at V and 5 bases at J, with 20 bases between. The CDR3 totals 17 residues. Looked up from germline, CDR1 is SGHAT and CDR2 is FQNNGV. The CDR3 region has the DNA TGTGCCAGCAGCTTAGTGGGGGGATGGAGCGGCGGGGAGACCCAGTACTTC. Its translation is CASSLVGGWSGGETQYF.

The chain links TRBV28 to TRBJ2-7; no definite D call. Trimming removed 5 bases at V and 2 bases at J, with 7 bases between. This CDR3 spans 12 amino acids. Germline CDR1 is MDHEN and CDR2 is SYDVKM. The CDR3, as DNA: TGTGCCAGCAGTCCCCGACCCTACGAGCAGTACTTC. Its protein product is CASSPRPYEQYF. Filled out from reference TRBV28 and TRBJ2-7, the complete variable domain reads DVKVTQSSRYLVKRTGEKVFLECVQDMDHENMFWYRQDPGLGLRLIYFSYDVKMKEKGDIPEGYSVSREKKERFSLILESASTNQTSMYLCASSPRPYEQYFGPGTRLTVT.

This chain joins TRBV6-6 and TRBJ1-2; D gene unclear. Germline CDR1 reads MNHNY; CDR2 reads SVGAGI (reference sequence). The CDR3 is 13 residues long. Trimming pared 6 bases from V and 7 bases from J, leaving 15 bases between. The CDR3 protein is CASRSPAPSGYTF. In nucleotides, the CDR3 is TGTGCCAGCAGATCCCCAGCGCCTTCTGGCTACACCTTC.

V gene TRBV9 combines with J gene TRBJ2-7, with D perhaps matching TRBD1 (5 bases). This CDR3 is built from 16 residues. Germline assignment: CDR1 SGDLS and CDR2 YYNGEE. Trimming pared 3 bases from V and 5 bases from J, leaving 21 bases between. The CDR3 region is CASSATGLDAPDEQYF. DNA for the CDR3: TGTGCCAGCAGCGCTACAGGTCTCGATGCCCCCGACGAGCAGTACTTC.

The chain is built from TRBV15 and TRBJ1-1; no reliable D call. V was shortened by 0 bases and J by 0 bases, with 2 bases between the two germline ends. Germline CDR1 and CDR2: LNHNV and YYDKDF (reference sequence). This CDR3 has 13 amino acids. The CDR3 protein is CATSREMNTEAFF. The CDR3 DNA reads TGTGCCACCAGCAGAGAAATGAACACTGAAGCTTTCTTT.

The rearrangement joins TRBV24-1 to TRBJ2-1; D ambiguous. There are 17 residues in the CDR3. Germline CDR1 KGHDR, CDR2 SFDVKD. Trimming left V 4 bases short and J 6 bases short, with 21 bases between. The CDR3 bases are TGTGCCACCAGTGACTCAACCGTGGCCCTGGTCCGCAATGAGCAGTTCTTC. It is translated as CATSDSTVALVRNEQFF.

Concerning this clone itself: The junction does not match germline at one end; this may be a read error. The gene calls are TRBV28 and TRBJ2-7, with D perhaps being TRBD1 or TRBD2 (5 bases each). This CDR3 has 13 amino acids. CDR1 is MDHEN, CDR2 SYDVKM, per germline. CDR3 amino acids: CASSIRDRYEQCF. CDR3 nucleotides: TGTGCCAGCAGTATCAGGGACCGCTACGAGCAGTGCTTC. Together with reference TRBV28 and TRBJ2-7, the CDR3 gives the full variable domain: DVKVTQSSRYLVKRTGEKVFLECVQDMDHENMFWYRQDPGLGLRLIYFSYDVKMKEKGDIPEGYSVSREKKERFSLILESASTNQTSMYLCASSIRDRYEQCFGPGTRLTVT.

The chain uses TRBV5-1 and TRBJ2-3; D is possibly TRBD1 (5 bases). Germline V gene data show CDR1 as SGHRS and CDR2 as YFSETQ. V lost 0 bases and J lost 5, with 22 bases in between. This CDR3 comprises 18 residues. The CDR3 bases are TGCGCCAGCAGCTTGGAGAACCCAGGGCCAAACATAGGAGATACGCAGTATTTT. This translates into CASSLENPGPNIGDTQYF.

This chain's CDR3 is CASSERRDGEQYF. CDR3 sequence (DNA): TGTGCCAGCAGTGAACGCAGGGACGGCGAGCAGTACTTC. The chain carries TRBV25-1 and TRBJ2-7, with D perhaps being TRBD1 or TRBD2 (5 bases each). Trimming left V 2 bases short and J 6 bases short, with 11 bases between. Germline V gives CDR1 MGHDK, CDR2 SYGVNS. The CDR3 spans 13 residues.

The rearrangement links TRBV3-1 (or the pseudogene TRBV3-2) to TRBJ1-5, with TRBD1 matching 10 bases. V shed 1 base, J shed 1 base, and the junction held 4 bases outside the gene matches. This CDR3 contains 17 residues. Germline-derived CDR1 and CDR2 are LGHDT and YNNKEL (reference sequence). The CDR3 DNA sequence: TGTGCCAGCAGCCAAGGACAGGGGGCGCGGAGCAATCAGCCCCAGCATTTT. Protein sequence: CASSQGQGARSNQPQHF.

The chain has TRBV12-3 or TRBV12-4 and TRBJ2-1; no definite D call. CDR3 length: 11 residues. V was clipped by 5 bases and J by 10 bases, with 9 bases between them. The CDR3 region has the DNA TGTGCCAGCAGTGTGCTCGGGGAGCAGTTCTTC. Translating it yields CASSVLGEQFF.

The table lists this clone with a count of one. This chain's CDR3 is CASSSTGNYGYTF. CDR3 sequence (DNA): TGCGCCAGCAGCTCGACGGGAAACTATGGCTACACCTTC. J is TRBJ1-2 and V is TRBV5-1; D remains unclear. The CDR3 loop spans 13 amino acids. V lost 3 bases, J lost 2 bases, and 8 bases lay in between. Germline lookup yields CDR1 SGHRS and CDR2 YFSETQ.

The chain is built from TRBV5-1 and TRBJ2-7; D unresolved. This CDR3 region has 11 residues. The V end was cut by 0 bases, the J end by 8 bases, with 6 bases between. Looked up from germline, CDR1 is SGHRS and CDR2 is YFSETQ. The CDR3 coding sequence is TGCGCCAGCAGCTTGGGAGGACAGCAGTACTTC. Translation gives CASSLGGQQYF. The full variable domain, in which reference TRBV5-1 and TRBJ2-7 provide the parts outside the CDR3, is KAGVTQTPRYLIKTRGQQVTLSCSPISGHRSVSWYQQTPGQGLQFLFEYFSETQRNKGNFPGRFSGRQFSNSRSEMNVSTLELGDSALYLCASSLGGQQYFGPGTRLTVT.

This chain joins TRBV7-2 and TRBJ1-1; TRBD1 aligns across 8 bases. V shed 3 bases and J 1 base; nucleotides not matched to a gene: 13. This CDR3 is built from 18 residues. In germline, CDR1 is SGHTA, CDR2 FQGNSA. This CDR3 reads CASSFFPKTGEKNTEAFF. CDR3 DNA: TGTGCCAGCAGCTTTTTTCCCAAGACAGGGGAAAAGAACACTGAAGCTTTCTTT.